This T cell receptor beta chain was retrieved from a study of breast tumors, draining lymph nodes, adjacent tissues. Study observations and caveats: Findings are consistent with lymph node origin and intratumoral expansion of most tumor T cells. Tumors had less TCR diversity than lymph nodes, more than nontumor tissue. Tumor and nontumor repertoires were significantly more similar in luminal-like than in basal-like breast cancer. Tumor T cell lymph node origin was a supported hypothesis, not proven.

This CDR3 has 15 residues. The V and J ends lost 6 bases and 8 bases respectively, with 17 bases between them. CDR1 is MNHEY, CDR2 SMNVEV, per germline (reference sequence). TCRdb ran MiXCR on the multiplex PCR reads and lists one entry per CDR3 protein. This sample has about 110,000 distinct CDR3 sequences, with roughly 33% found just once. The lymph nodes were axillary draining lymph nodes from breast cancer patients. Ten or more counts support this clonotype. Its antigen is not identified. The rearrangement links TRBV27 to TRBJ1-6; tentatively, D is TRBD1 (6 bases). Sequenced material: axillary lymph node tissue. The source is a female donor with breast cancer. Some clones in this sample may be carry-over from other donors' samples. CDR3 nucleotides: TGTGCCAGCAGGAAATCCCGGGGGGCCGATTCACCCCTCCACTTT. Residues: CASRKSRGADSPLHF.